The present T cell receptor beta chain was sequenced within a study of technical replicates of blood from a few donors. CDR3 length: 14 amino acids. Germline lookup yields CDR1 LNHNV and CDR2 YYDKDF (reference sequence). J gave up 3 bases and V 1 base, and 2 bases lay outside the gene matches. Sequencing used immunoSEQ multiplex PCR; TCRdb keeps in-frame clones, though not all of them. This table holds approximately 44,000 clones, around 96% found once. Source material: T cells isolated from PBMCs. This sequence joins TRBV15 and TRBJ1-1; 7 nucleotides line up with TRBD1. The sequence derives from a human donor in good health. The CDR3 spells CATSRGQGYTEAFF. The CDR3, as DNA: TGTGCCACCAGCAGAGGACAGGGCTACACTGAAGCTTTCTTT.